The 16 T cell receptor beta chains below come from one sample, sequenced in a study of T-cell memory formation after mild COVID-19. Via MiXCR, TCRdb re-called the 5' RACE reads, giving one row per CDR3 protein. The repertoire includes about 620,000 distinct CDR3 sequences, around 17% of them detected once, and 12% sits in the top ten. Sequencing used PBMCs or a T cell subset sorted from them (not recorded which). All receptors derive from an adult woman who had mild COVID-19 (a few samples of this study predate the infection). Cell type and time point are not known.

The rearrangement links TRBV10-3 to TRBJ2-7; D not certain. V was clipped by 0 bases and J by 5 bases, with 5 bases between them. Per germline, CDR1 ENHRY and CDR2 SYGVKD. The CDR3 spans 12 residues. The CDR3 sequence is CAISESPDEQYF. The CDR3, as DNA: TGTGCCATCAGTGAGTCGCCCGACGAGCAGTACTTC.

The CDR3 sequence: CSVKGQGNYGYTF. DNA of the CDR3: TGCAGCGTTAAAGGACAGGGAAACTATGGCTACACCTTC. The V call is TRBV29-1, the J call TRBJ1-2; 8 nucleotides align to TRBD1. This CDR3 region has 13 residues. V lost 5 bases, J lost 2 bases, and 4 bases stayed unmatched. Germline CDR1 reads SQVTM; CDR2 reads ANQGSEA.

This clonotype was detected a few times. The V call is TRBV12-3 or TRBV12-4, the J call TRBJ2-1, with 9 bases aligning to TRBD1. The CDR3 has 13 residues. The V and J ends lost 4 bases and 5 bases, in that order; junction bases with no gene match: 0. The CDR3 DNA sequence: TGTGCCAGCAGTTGGGACAGGGACAATGAGCAGTTCTTC. Translating gives CASSWDRDNEQFF.

The chain joins TRBV7-6 to TRBJ2-5; a possible D gene is TRBD1 (7 bases). Germline V gene data show CDR1 as SGHVS and CDR2 as FNYEAQ. V lost 5 bases and J lost 5, with 15 bases in between. The CDR3 spans 14 residues. This CDR3 reads CASSQSTGRETQYF. DNA of the CDR3: TGTGCCAGCAGCCAATCGACAGGGAGGGAGACCCAGTACTTC.

J is TRBJ1-1 and V is TRBV6-6; 8 bases line up with TRBD1. From germline, CDR1 is MNHNY and CDR2 SVGAGI (reference sequence). With 8 bases clipped from V and 4 bases from J, the junction kept 6 bases outside the gene matches. There are 13 residues in the CDR3. DNA of the CDR3: TGTGCCAGCGCATGGGACAGGCGCACTGAAGCTTTCTTT. Translated: CASAWDRRTEAFF.

J is TRBJ2-7 and V is TRBV6-2 or TRBV6-3, with D hard to call. The CDR3 runs 12 residues. Between the trimmed V and J ends, which lost 7 bases and 1 base, there was a span of 8 bases. CDR1 is MNHEY and CDR2 is SVGEGT in the germline V gene. The CDR3 loop reads CASNTASYEQYF. CDR3 sequence (DNA): TGTGCCAGCAACACCGCTTCCTACGAGCAGTACTTC.

V and J are TRBV5-1 and TRBJ1-1; the D gene is possibly TRBD1 (5 bases). CDR1 and CDR2 (germline): SGHRS, YFSETQ. V was clipped by 2 bases and J by 5 bases, with 10 bases between them. The CDR3 loop spans 13 amino acids. The CDR3, as DNA: TGCGCCAGCAGCTTTCAGGGAGAGACTGAAGCTTTCTTT. Protein product: CASSFQGETEAFF.

Written as DNA, the CDR3 is TGTGCGAGTGGAAGACTAGCGCCACTAGACGATGAGCAGTTCTTC. It is translated as CASGRLAPLDDEQFF. The chain has TRBV27 and TRBJ2-1, with 8 positions matching TRBD2. Germline assignment: CDR1 MNHEY and CDR2 SMNVEV (reference sequence). The CDR3 is 15 residues long.

The chain uses TRBV7-6 and TRBJ1-4; no firm D call. The CDR3 runs 14 residues. V lost 5 bases, J lost 4 bases, and 11 bases lay in between. CDR1 and CDR2 (germline): SGHVS, FNYEAQ. In DNA, the CDR3 is TGTGCCAGCAGCCCCCTGGGGATTAATGAAAAACTGTTTTTT. Protein sequence: CASSPLGINEKLFF.

The rearrangement links TRBV7-9 to TRBJ2-7; TRBD1 agrees at 7 bases. Germline V gives CDR1 SEHNR, CDR2 FQNEAQ (reference sequence). CDR3 length: 16 amino acids. J was trimmed by 3 bases and V by 5 bases; bases with no gene match: 13. In DNA form, the CDR3 reads TGTGCCAGCAGCCCCAGCCAGGGACAGCCCCTCTACGAGCAGTACTTC. This encodes CASSPSQGQPLYEQYF.

This clonotype was found a few times. V is TRBV24-1 and J is TRBJ1-1; TRBD1 matches 7 bases. V shed 2 bases and J 0 bases; nucleotides not matched to a gene: 14. The CDR3 is made up of 19 amino acids. Germline V gene data show CDR1 as KGHDR and CDR2 as SFDVKD. The CDR3 DNA sequence: TGTGCCACCAGTGATTCCCCGACAGGGAGGGGGGCGTTGAACACTGAAGCTTTCTTT. Translating it yields CATSDSPTGRGALNTEAFF.

The V call is TRBV25-1, the J call TRBJ2-3; possibly TRBD1 for D (6 bases). Germline-derived CDR1 and CDR2 are MGHDK and SYGVNS. There are 16 residues in the CDR3. V was shortened by 4 bases and J by 4 bases, with 18 bases between the two germline ends. The CDR3 sequence: CASSGTLGAHADTQYF. The CDR3 DNA reads TGTGCCAGCAGTGGGACCTTGGGGGCTCACGCAGATACGCAGTATTTT.

This clonotype was seen more than once but under ten times. The V call is TRBV5-1, the J call TRBJ1-3; 8 bases fit TRBD1. Germline CDR1 SGHRS, CDR2 YFSETQ. There are 15 residues in the CDR3. The V segment lost 4 bases and the J segment 4 bases; nucleotides outside the gene matches: 7. CDR3 DNA sequence: TGCGCCAGCAGCCCGGGACAGGCGGCGGGAAACACCATATATTTT. Protein product: CASSPGQAAGNTIYF.

This clonotype was detected only a few times. The chain employs TRBV5-1 and TRBJ1-2; TRBD1 matches at 7 bases. The CDR3 loop spans 19 amino acids. The V gene's germline CDR1 is SGHRS and CDR2 YFSETQ. V gave up 4 bases and J gave up 0 bases; unmatched junction bases: 18. CDR3 sequence: CASSLTGTANFWANYGYTF. DNA for the CDR3: TGCGCCAGCAGCCTGACAGGGACAGCCAATTTTTGGGCTAACTATGGCTACACCTTC.

This clonotype was seen a few times. The rearrangement links TRBV5-1 to TRBJ2-3; D possibly corresponds to TRBD2 (5 bases). The CDR3 is made up of 16 amino acids. CDR1 is SGHRS and CDR2 is YFSETQ in the germline V gene. V was shortened by 1 base and J by 2 bases, with 14 bases between the two germline ends. In DNA form, the CDR3 reads TGCGCCAGCAGCTTGACCTCATGGGGAGACACAGATACGCAGTATTTT. Translating gives CASSLTSWGDTDTQYF.

V gene TRBV6-5 combines with J gene TRBJ1-1, with TRBD1 identical over 7 bases. The CDR3 is 16 residues long. V lost 0 bases and J lost 10; bases outside the gene matches: 14. Germline-derived CDR1 and CDR2 are MNHEY and SVGAGI. The DNA of the CDR3 is TGTGCCAGCAGTTACTCGGCTATGACAGGGTCCCGCCGAGCTTTCTTT. Its protein product is CASSYSAMTGSRRAFF.